This T cell receptor (beta chain) is from a study of shared clonotypes between healthy human individuals (dated by TCRdb to 2020 to 2022). Study-level background: A few men and a couple of women, aged 18 to 49 years, made up the cohort. For each donor, three plates each were used for CD4 naive and CD4 memory, two plates were used for CD8 naive, and one plate was used for CD8 memory. The study deeply sequenced blood TCR repertoires of 5 or 6 healthy adults to estimate repertoire size and the extent of clonotype sharing between individuals. Different laboratories and diverse techniques were used to prepare libraries and sequence TCR repertoires, to increase sequencing depth and limit assay-specific biases. Per donor, leukapheresis produced somewhere between about 0.8 and 9 billion PBMCs.

Using the deep immunoSEQ assay, multiplex PCR amplified TCR CDR3 regions from genomic DNA. Genomic DNA extracted from each cell subset was distributed evenly over all wells of several immunoSEQ 96-well plates, and each plate served as one replicate. For sorted subsets, 200 to 250 ng of genomic DNA, equivalent to about 30,000 T cell genomes, went into each replicate PCR. The purified libraries were quantified using a Qubit 3.0 fluorometer, sized with a Bioanalyzer 2100, and then quantified again using the KAPA Library Quantification kit. A separate single-read 150-cycle Illumina NextSeq 550 flow cell was used to sequence each immunoSEQ 96-well plate. The authors processed their data as follows. Because the immunoSEQ output held only junctional sequences and lacked quality scores, the filtering could not match the filtering applied to full-length reads. Sequences were annotated with PyIR, a Python wrapper for IgBLAST v1.9, and V/J genes and CDR3 were assigned using IMGT germline references. Reads were removed for weak V/J assignments (E-value above 1e-6), missing CDR3, stop codons, out-of-frame junctions, or ambiguous translated residues. A V3J clonotype was defined by an identical inferred V gene, J gene, and CDR3 amino acid sequence. To compute the percentage overlap between repertoires, the number of shared unique clonotypes was divided by the size of the smaller repertoire. Richness of each repertoire was evaluated using RTK rarefaction, the Chao1 estimator, and Recon v2.1 estimates of unobserved clonotypes. Generation probabilities for all TCRbeta clonotypes obtained by the gDNA method from a handful of donors were computed using OLGA. This is the immuneACCESS table as TCRdb keeps it, with only in-frame sequences that have V and J called. A part of the clones is gone; compared with another copy, unresolved V genes explain less than half, and the rest is unexplained. The D gene and trimming were derived from the DNA, and the V and J assignments and clone size from that table. The sample profile shows some 1.5 million clones; approximately 98% of them were found once. Clones ranked in the top ten supply around 0.47% of the sample.

What the research found in general, with its limitations: Estimated clonotype richness was generally larger for naive than for memory subsets. About 4.5% of naive CD4, roughly 3.5% of naive CD8, roughly 2.5% of memory CD4, and 0.35% to 0.4% of memory CD8 clonotypes were shared across several donors. Rarefaction of sorted-subset datasets indicated incomplete sequencing despite the large sequencing depth. Based on pairwise subsampling, the degree of clonotype sharing among donors was expected to be affected by sequencing depth. Compared with non-shared clonotypes, clonotypes shared by all four sorted-subset donors had higher generation probabilities. Because the study included only a small number of donors, the genetic and exposure-history diversity represented was limited. Only blood was sampled, and tissue TCR repertoires likely differ from those in blood.

The donors were healthy, HIV-negative adults who had no recently reported acute infections or vaccinations. Every donor was a Caucasian adult living in Nashville, Tennessee, USA. CD4+ T cells were enriched by magnetic negative selection, after which naive cells were positively selected on CD45RA and the negative fraction was taken as the memory subset. After blood collection by leukapheresis, PBMCs were isolated using Ficoll-Histopaque density gradient centrifugation and then cryopreserved in the vapor phase of liquid nitrogen. Purity and quantity of every magnetically sorted T cell population were checked by analytical flow cytometry. Each sorted fraction had its genomic DNA isolated and then quantified by UV absorbance on a Nanodrop 2000c. Comment on this clone: The clone's antigen remains unknown. Per-base quality was not reported, and no clone a single base away is much larger than it.

Source material: naive CD4+ T cells sorted from blood. The meaning of the sample's cell subset or site label: CD45RA+ positively selected. The clonotype comes from a man aged 25-45 years in good health.

The nucleotide sequence reads as follows: TGTGCCACCAGCAGAGGAGTGGAAAATGAGCAGTTCTTC. Its protein is CATSRGVENEQFF. The chain is made from TRBV15 and TRBJ2-1; the D segment cannot be called with confidence. Looking up the germline V gene (reference sequence) yields CDR1 LNHNV and CDR2 YYDKDF. The trim is 1 base for V and 7 bases for J, with a gap of 8 bases between the germline ends. The CDR3, from cysteine to phenylalanine, totals 13 residues. The kept DNA is CDR3 alone, 39 bases in frame from the first base.